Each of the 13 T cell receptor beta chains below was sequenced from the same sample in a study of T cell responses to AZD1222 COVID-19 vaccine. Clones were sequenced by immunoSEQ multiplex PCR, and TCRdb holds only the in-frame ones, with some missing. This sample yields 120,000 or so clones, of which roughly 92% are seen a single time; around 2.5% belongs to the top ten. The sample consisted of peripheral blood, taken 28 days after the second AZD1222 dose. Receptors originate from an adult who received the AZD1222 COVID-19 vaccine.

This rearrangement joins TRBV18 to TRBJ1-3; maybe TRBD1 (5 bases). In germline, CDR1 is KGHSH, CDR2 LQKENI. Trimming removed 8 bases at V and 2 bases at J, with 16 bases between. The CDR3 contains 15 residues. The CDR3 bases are TGTGCCAGCACTGAGGGAGGGACCGCTGGAAACACCATATATTTT. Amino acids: CASTEGGTAGNTIYF.

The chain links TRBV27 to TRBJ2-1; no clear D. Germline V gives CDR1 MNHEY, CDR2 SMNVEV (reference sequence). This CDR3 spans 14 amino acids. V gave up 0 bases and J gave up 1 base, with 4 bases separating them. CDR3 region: CASSLSRSYNEQFF. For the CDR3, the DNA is TGTGCCAGCAGTTTATCGAGATCCTACAATGAGCAGTTCTTC.

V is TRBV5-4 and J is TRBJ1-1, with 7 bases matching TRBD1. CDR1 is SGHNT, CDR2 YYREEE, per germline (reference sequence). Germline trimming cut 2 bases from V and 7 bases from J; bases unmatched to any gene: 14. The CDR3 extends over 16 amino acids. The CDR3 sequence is CASSLDFKGQWVEAFF. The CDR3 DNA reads TGTGCCAGCAGCTTAGATTTCAAGGGACAGTGGGTTGAAGCTTTCTTT.

CDR3 in DNA: TGTGCCAGCAGCTTAGATTCGGTGAACACTGAAGCTTTCTTT. Its translation: CASSLDSVNTEAFF. The chain uses TRBV11-2 and TRBJ1-1; D remains ambiguous. The V and J ends lost 0 bases and 0 bases respectively, with 5 bases between them. The CDR3 runs to 14 residues. Germline V CDR1 and CDR2: SGHAT, FQNNGV.

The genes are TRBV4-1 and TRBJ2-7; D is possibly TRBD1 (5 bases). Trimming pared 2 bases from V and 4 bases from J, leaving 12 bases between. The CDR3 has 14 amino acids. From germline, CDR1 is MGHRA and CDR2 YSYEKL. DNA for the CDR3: TGCGCCAGCAGCCAAACAGGCTCCGGGTACGAGCAGTACTTC. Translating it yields CASSQTGSGYEQYF.

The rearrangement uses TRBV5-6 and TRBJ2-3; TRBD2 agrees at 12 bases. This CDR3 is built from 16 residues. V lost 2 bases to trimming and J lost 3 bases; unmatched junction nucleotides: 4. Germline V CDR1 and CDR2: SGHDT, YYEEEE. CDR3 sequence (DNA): TGTGCCAGCAGCTTTGGACTAGCGGGGACAACAGATACGCAGTATTTT. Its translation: CASSFGLAGTTDTQYF. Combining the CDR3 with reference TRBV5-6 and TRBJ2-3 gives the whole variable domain DAGVTQSPTHLIKTRGQQVTLRCSPKSGHDTVSWYQQALGQGPQFIFQYYEEEERQRGNFPDRFSGHQFPNYSSELNVNALLLGDSALYLCASSFGLAGTTDTQYFGPGTRLTVL.

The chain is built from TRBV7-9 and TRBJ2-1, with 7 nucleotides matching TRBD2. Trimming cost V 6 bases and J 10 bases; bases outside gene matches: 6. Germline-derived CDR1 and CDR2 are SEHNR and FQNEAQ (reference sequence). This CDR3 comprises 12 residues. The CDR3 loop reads CASRGGGGEQFF. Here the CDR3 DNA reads TGTGCCAGCAGAGGCGGGGGAGGCGAGCAGTTCTTC.

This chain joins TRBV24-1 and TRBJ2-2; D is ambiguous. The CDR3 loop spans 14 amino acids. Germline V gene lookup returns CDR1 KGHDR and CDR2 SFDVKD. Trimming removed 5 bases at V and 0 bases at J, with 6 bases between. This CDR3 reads CATSGKTNTGELFF. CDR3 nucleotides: TGTGCCACCAGTGGGAAAACGAACACCGGGGAGCTGTTTTTT.

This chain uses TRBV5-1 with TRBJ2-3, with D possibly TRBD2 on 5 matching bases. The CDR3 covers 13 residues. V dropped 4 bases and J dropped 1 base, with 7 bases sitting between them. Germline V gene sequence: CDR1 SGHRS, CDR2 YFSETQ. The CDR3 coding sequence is TGCGCCAGCAGCGGGAGCGGCACAGATACGCAGTATTTT. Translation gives CASSGSGTDTQYF.

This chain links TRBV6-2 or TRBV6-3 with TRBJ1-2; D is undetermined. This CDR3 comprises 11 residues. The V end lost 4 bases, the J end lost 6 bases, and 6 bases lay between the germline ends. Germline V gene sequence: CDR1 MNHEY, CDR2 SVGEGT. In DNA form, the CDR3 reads TGTGCCAGCAGTTCGACTAATGGCTACACCTTC. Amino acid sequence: CASSSTNGYTF.

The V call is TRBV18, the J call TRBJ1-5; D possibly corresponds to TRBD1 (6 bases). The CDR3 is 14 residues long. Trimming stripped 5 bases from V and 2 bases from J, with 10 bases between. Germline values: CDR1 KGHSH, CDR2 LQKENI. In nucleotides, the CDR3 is TGTGCCAGCTCAGCCTCAGGGGGCAATCAGCCCCAGCATTTT. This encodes CASSASGGNQPQHF.

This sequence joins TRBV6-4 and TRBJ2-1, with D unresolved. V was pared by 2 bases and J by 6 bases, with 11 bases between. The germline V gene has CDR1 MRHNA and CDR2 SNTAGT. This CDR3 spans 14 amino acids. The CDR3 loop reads CASSDRWRSNEQFF. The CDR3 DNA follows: TGTGCCAGCAGTGACCGATGGCGATCCAATGAGCAGTTCTTC.

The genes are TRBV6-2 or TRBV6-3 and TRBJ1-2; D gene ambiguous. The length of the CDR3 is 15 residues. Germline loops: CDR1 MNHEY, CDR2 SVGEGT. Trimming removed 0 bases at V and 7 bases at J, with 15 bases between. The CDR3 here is CASSYSPGATSGYTF. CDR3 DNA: TGTGCCAGCAGTTACTCACCAGGCGCGACATCTGGCTACACCTTC.